This entry lists 7 T cell receptor beta chains sequenced from one sample in a study of T cell responses to AZD1222 COVID-19 vaccine. Here immunoSEQ multiplex PCR was the method, and the copy in TCRdb shows in-frame clones only, minus some. The table shows about 89,000 clones, with around nine tenths occurring only once. This sample comprised peripheral blood, obtained 28 days after the second AZD1222 dose. These receptors all come from an adult who received the AZD1222 COVID-19 vaccine.

The CDR3 DNA sequence: TGTGCCAGCAGTCGGACAGGGGGAAGTCAGCCCCAGCATTTT. Residues: CASSRTGGSQPQHF. The rearrangement uses TRBV28 and TRBJ1-5; 10 bases line up with TRBD1. CDR3 length: 14 residues. The germline CDR1 and CDR2 sequences are MDHEN and SYDVKM. With 5 bases clipped from V and 6 bases from J, the junction kept 4 bases outside the gene matches.

Worth noting for this clone: At one boundary the junction diverges from the germline segment, which might be a read error. The DNA of the CDR3 is TGTGCTAGCAGCCTGGGACCTAGCTACAATGAGCAGTTCTTC. Its protein is CASSLGPSYNEQFF. This rearrangement joins TRBV7-7 to TRBJ2-1, with D perhaps TRBD1 or TRBD2 (5 bases each). From germline, CDR1 is SSHAT and CDR2 FNYEAQ (reference sequence). This CDR3 is built from 14 residues.

This clone was seen more than once but under ten times. The V call is TRBV27, the J call TRBJ2-6; weak D call: TRBD2 (7 bases). Trimming stripped 4 bases from V and 2 bases from J, with 12 bases between. The CDR3 loop spans 16 amino acids. CDR1 MNHEY and CDR2 SMNVEV come from the germline V gene (reference sequence). As DNA, the CDR3 is TGTGCCAGCAGTTCACAGCGGGACACTGGGGCCAACGTCCTGACTTTC. Translated, it gives CASSSQRDTGANVLTF.

This clone has a handful of counts. The gene calls are TRBV5-5 and TRBJ1-1; maybe TRBD1 (5 bases). CDR1 SGHKS and CDR2 YYEKEE come from the germline V gene (reference sequence). The CDR3 runs 13 residues. Trimming took 3 bases from V and 3 from J, leaving 9 bases between them. The CDR3 region is CASSYDSYTEAFF. Here the CDR3 DNA reads TGTGCCAGCAGCTATGACAGTTACACTGAAGCTTTCTTT.

This clone was observed a few times. V usage is TRBV10-3 and J usage is TRBJ2-2; TRBD2 matches at 10 bases. This CDR3 spans 16 amino acids. The germline CDR1 and CDR2 sequences are ENHRY and SYGVKD. Trimming took 7 bases from V and 2 from J; bases not matched to a gene: 7. CDR3 residues: CAIMGSGGVNTGELFF. CDR3 sequence (DNA): TGTGCCATCATGGGGAGCGGGGGGGTAAACACCGGGGAGCTGTTTTTT.

This clone was counted only a few times. The chain links TRBV6-5 to TRBJ1-3; D remains ambiguous. This CDR3 has 13 residues. Germline assignment: CDR1 MNHEY and CDR2 SVGAGI. V was clipped by 7 bases and J by 4 bases, with 11 bases between them. The chain's CDR3 is CASTTPGGNTIYF. Here the CDR3 DNA reads TGTGCCAGCACTACCCCGGGAGGAAACACCATATATTTT.

This chain uses TRBV19 with TRBJ1-2; D perhaps matches TRBD1 (5 bases). The ends were cut back, 1 base at V and 7 bases at J, with 10 bases in the middle. This CDR3 has 13 amino acids. In germline, CDR1 is LNHDA, CDR2 SQIVND (reference sequence). DNA of the CDR3: TGTGCCAGTAGTATAGGTCAAAGGGGTGGCTACACCTTC. Translating gives CASSIGQRGGYTF.